Below, one TCR beta chain is given with its context. These data belong to a study of Graves' ophthalmopathy and Graves' hyperthyroidism. TCR beta CDR3 regions were amplified from RNA transcripts. HTBI primers primed a first-round RT-PCR, and a second-round multiplex PCR followed. TCRdb reanalysed the multiplex PCR reads using MiXCR and keeps one entry per CDR3 protein. Among around 520,000 distinct CDR3 sequences listed, just under 40% were seen once. The hyperthyroidism patients had a new diagnosis of under 2 months' duration and were aged 18 to 65. Germline CDR1 is SGHAT and CDR2 is FQDESV (reference sequence). The CDR3 has 14 residues. The junction had 8 bases not matched to a gene; V was cut back by 5 bases and J by 6 bases.

The TCR sequence derives from an adult man with Graves' hyperthyroidism. The sample comprised peripheral blood or thyroid tissue (not recorded which). This rearrangement joins TRBV11-1 to TRBJ2-7, with 9 bases lining up with TRBD1. As DNA, the CDR3 is TGTGCCAGCAGCCGCCGGGACAGGGCCCTCGAGCAGTACTTC. Its protein product is CASSRRDRALEQYF.